A selection of T cell receptor beta chains follows, all from one sample in a study of blood T cell repertoires in COVID-19. Assay: immunoSEQ multiplex PCR; the TCRdb copy retains only in-frame clones and omits some. The sample includes a few hundred thousand clones, under 85% seen only once; the top ten take roughly 0.94%. The sample was peripheral blood. The receptors shown here come from a human donor with COVID-19, enrolled during active disease. The donor label of this sample is uncertain. Both conserved end residues are part of each CDR3. D genes are given only for firm matches. Only part of the rows carry a size: once, few, many, or a class if the clone is expanded.

D gene: NA; J gene: TRBJ1-1; clone size: NA; V gene: TRBV6-5; CDR3 protein: CASSYSAVEAFF; CDR3 DNA: TGTGCCAGCAGTTACTCGGCAGTTGAAGCTTTCTTT
D gene: TRBD1; J gene: TRBJ2-7; clone size: few; V gene: TRBV29-1; CDR3 protein: CSVSGQGYEQYF; CDR3 DNA: TGCAGCGTTTCGGGACAGGGCTACGAGCAGTACTTC
D gene: NA; J gene: TRBJ2-1; clone size: NA; V gene: TRBV24-1; CDR3 protein: CATSRASSNEQFF; CDR3 DNA: TGTGCCACCTCCCGGGCTAGCTCCAATGAGCAGTTCTTC
D gene: NA; J gene: TRBJ1-4; clone size: NA; V gene: TRBV7-9; CDR3 protein: CASSPSGGAKKLFF; CDR3 DNA: TGTGCCAGCAGCCCTAGCGGGGGGGCAAAAAAACTGTTTTTT
D gene: TRBD1; J gene: TRBJ1-1; clone size: NA; V gene: TRBV29-1; CDR3 protein: CSVLTGGREAFF; CDR3 DNA: TGCAGCGTTTTGACAGGGGGAAGGGAAGCTTTCTTT
D gene: NA; J gene: TRBJ1-1; clone size: NA; V gene: TRBV6-6; CDR3 protein: CASTKRDPREGQAFF; CDR3 DNA: TGTGCCAGCACAAAAAGAGACCCCCGGGAGGGACAAGCTTTCTTT
D gene: NA; J gene: TRBJ2-1; clone size: NA; V gene: TRBV7-2; CDR3 protein: CASSSGSRRNEQFF; CDR3 DNA: TGTGCCAGCAGTTCGGGGTCTAGACGCAATGAGCAGTTCTTC
D gene: NA; J gene: TRBJ1-2; clone size: NA; V gene: TRBV27; CDR3 protein: CASSLSGFSQPVYGYTF; CDR3 DNA: TGTGCCAGCAGCCTTTCGGGTTTCTCTCAGCCCGTCTATGGCTACACCTTC
D gene: TRBD2; J gene: TRBJ2-3; clone size: NA; V gene: TRBV19; CDR3 protein: CASSTGTSGRTDTQYF; CDR3 DNA: TGTGCCAGTAGTACCGGGACTAGCGGGAGGACAGATACGCAGTATTTT
D gene: NA; J gene: TRBJ1-2; clone size: NA; V gene: TRBV19; CDR3 protein: CASSISRDDYGYTF; CDR3 DNA: TGTGCCAGTAGTATAAGTCGGGATGACTATGGCTACACCTTC
D gene: NA; J gene: TRBJ2-5; clone size: NA; V gene: TRBV15; CDR3 protein: CATSRERYRGGTIETQYF; CDR3 DNA: TGTGCCACCAGCAGAGAGCGCTATCGGGGAGGTACAATCGAGACCCAGTACTTC
D gene: NA; J gene: TRBJ1-3; clone size: NA; V gene: TRBV2; CDR3 protein: CASSVPLGRPGNTIYF; CDR3 DNA: TGTGCCAGCAGTGTTCCGCTGGGCAGGCCTGGAAACACCATATATTTT
D gene: TRBD2; J gene: TRBJ2-1; clone size: NA; V gene: TRBV5-1; CDR3 protein: CASIPTSGNSYNEQFF; CDR3 DNA: TGCGCCAGCATCCCGACTAGCGGGAACTCCTACAATGAGCAGTTCTTC
D gene: NA; J gene: TRBJ1-1; clone size: few; V gene: TRBV29-1; CDR3 protein: CSVSTGGDTEAFF; CDR3 DNA: TGCAGCGTTTCGACGGGCGGGGACACTGAAGCTTTCTTT
D gene: NA; J gene: TRBJ2-1; clone size: NA; V gene: TRBV7-2; CDR3 protein: CASSLARGNEQFF; CDR3 DNA: TGCGCCAGCAGCTTAGCGCGAGGCAATGAGCAGTTCTTC
D gene: NA; J gene: TRBJ1-5; clone size: NA; V gene: TRBV19; CDR3 protein: CASPGGFFKGQPQHF; CDR3 DNA: TGTGCCAGCCCGGGGGGATTTTTTAAGGGTCAGCCCCAGCATTTT
D gene: TRBD2; J gene: TRBJ2-2; clone size: NA; V gene: TRBV5-3; CDR3 protein: CARSLGLAGTGELFF; CDR3 DNA: TGTGCCAGAAGCTTGGGGCTAGCGGGGACCGGGGAGCTGTTTTTT
D gene: TRBD2; J gene: TRBJ2-5; clone size: NA; V gene: TRBV7-9; CDR3 protein: CASSYNLAGKTQYF; CDR3 DNA: TGTGCCAGCAGCTACAATCTAGCGGGGAAGACCCAGTACTTC
D gene: TRBD1; J gene: TRBJ2-1; clone size: NA; V gene: TRBV29-1; CDR3 protein: CSVEVRRDRRYNEQFF; CDR3 DNA: TGCAGCGTTGAAGTCCGCCGGGACAGGCGGTACAATGAGCAGTTCTTC